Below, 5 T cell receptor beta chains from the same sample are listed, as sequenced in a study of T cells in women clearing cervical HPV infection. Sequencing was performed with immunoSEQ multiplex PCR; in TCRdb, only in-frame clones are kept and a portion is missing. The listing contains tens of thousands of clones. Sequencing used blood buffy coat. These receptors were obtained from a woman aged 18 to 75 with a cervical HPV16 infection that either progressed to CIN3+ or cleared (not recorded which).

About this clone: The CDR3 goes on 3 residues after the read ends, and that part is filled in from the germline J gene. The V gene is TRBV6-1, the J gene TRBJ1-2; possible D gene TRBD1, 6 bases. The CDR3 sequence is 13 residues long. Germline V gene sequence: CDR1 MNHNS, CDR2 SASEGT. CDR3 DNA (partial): TGTGCCAGCAGTGAAAAGGGGGTTGAGGGC. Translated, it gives CASSEKGVEG. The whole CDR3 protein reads CASSEKGVEGYTF.

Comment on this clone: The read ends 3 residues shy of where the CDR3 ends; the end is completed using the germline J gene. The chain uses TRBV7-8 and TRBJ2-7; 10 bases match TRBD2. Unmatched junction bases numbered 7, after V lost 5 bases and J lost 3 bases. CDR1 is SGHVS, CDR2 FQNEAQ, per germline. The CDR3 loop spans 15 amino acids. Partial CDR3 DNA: TGTGCCAGCAGCCCGGAGCGGGGGGGACACTACGAG. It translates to CASSPERGGHYE. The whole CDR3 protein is CASSPERGGHYEQYF.

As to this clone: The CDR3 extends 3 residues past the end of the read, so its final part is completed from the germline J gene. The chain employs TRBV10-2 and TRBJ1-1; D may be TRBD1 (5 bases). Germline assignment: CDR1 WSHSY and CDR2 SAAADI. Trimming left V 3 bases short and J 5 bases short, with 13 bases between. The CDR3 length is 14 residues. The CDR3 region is CASSDGQGITEAFF. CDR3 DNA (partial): TGCGCCAGCAGTGACGGCCAGGGTATTACTGAA.

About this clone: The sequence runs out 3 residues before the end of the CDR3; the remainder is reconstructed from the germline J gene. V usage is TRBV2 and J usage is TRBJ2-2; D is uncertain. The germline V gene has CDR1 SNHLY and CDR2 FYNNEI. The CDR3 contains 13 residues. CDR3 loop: CASSAFYNSPLFF. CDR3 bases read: TGTGCCAGCAGCGCCTTCTATAATTCACCG.

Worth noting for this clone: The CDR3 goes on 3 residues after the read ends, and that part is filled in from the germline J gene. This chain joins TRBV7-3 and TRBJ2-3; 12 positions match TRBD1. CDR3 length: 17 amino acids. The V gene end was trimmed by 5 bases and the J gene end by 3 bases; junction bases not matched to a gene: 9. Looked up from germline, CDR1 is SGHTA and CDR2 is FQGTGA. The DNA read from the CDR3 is TGTGCCAGCAGCCAGTCCGGGACAGGGGGCCTGACAGATACG. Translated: CASSQSGTGGLTDT. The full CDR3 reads CASSQSGTGGLTDTQYF.